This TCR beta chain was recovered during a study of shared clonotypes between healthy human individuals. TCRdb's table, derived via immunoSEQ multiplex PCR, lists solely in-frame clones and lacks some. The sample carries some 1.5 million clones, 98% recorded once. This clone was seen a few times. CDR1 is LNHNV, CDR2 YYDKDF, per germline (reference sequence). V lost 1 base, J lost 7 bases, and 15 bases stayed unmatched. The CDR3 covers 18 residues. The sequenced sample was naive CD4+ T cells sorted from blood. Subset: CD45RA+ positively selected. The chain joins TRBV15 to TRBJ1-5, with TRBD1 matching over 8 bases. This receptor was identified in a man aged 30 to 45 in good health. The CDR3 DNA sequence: TGTGCCACCAGCAGAGTATCAGGGAGGGTCAGGGGGCACCAGCCCCAGCATTTT. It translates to CATSRVSGRVRGHQPQHF.